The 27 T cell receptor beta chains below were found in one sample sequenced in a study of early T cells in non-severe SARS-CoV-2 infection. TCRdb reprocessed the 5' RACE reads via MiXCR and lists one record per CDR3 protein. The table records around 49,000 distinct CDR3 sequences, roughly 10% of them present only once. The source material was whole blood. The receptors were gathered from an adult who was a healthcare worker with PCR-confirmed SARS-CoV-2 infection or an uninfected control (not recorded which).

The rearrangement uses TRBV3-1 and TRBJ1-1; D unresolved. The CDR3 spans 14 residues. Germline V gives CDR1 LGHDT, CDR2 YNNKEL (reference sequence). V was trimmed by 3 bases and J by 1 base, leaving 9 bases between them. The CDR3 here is CASSHFQANTEAFF. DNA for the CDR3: TGTGCCAGCAGCCACTTCCAGGCGAACACTGAAGCTTTCTTT.

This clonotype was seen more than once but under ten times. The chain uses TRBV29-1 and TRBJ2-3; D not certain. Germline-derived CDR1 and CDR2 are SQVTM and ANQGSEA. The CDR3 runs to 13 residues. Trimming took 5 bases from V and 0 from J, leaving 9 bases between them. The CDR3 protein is CSVLTTSTDTQYF. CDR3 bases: TGCAGCGTTTTGACAACTAGCACAGATACGCAGTATTTT.

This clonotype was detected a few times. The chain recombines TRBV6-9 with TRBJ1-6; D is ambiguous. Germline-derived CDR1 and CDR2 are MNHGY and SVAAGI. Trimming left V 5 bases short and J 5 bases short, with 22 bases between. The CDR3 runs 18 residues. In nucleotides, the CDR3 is TGTGCCAGCAGTCCCACGGACGGAATCTACTACAATAATTCACCCCTCCACTTT. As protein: CASSPTDGIYYNNSPLHF.

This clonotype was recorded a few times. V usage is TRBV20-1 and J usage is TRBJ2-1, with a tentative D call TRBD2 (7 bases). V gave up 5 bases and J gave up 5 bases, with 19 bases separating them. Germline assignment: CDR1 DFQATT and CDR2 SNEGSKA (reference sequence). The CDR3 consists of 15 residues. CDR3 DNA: TGCAGTGCTTCTAACCGGGGGGCTAGCGACAATGAGCAGTTCTTC. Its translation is CSASNRGASDNEQFF.

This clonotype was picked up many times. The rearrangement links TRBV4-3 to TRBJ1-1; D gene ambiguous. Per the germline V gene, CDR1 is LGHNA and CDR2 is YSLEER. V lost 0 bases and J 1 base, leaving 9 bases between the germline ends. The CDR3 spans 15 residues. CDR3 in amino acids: CASSQDQAGNTEAFF. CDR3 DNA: TGCGCCAGCAGCCAAGATCAGGCCGGGAACACTGAAGCTTTCTTT.

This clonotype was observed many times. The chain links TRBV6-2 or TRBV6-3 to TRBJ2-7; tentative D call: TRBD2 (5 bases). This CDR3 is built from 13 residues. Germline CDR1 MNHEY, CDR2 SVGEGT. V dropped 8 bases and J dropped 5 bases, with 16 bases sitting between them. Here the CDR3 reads CASDRGRSDEQYF. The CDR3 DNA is TGTGCCAGCGATCGAGGGCGTTCGGACGAGCAGTACTTC.

CDR3 region: CASSWAGEDYEQYF. The DNA for the CDR3 is TGTGCCAGTAGTTGGGCAGGGGAAGACTACGAGCAGTACTTC. The chain is built from TRBV19 and TRBJ2-7; the D gene is possibly TRBD1 (6 bases). Looked up from germline, CDR1 is LNHDA and CDR2 is SQIVND (reference sequence). The CDR3 has 14 residues. Trimming removed 5 bases at V and 3 bases at J, with 14 bases between.

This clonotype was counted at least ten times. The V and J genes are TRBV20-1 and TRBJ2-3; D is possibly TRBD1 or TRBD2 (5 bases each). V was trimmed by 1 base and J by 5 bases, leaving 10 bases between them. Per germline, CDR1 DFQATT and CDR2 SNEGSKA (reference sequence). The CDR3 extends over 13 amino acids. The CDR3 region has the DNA TGCAGTGCTAGAGTTTGGGGGAAAGATACGCAGTATTTT. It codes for CSARVWGKDTQYF.

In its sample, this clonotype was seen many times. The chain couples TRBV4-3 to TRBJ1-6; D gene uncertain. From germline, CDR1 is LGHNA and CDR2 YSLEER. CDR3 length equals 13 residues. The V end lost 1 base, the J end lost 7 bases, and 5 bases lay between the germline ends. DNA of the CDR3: TGCGCCAGCAGCCAAGCGGCCAATTCACCCCTCCACTTT. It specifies CASSQAANSPLHF.

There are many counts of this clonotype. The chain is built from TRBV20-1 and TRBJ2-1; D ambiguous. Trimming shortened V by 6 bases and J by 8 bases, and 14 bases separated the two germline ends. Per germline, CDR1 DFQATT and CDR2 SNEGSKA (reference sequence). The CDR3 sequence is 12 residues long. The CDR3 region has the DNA TGCAGTGCCCCGTGGCTTTCCGATGAGCAGTTCTTC. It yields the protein CSAPWLSDEQFF.

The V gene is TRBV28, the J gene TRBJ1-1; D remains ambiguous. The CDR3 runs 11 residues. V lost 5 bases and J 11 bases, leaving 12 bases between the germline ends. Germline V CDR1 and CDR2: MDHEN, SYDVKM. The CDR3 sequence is CASSPGYEAFF. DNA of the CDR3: TGTGCCAGCAGTCCGGGGTATGAGGCTTTCTTT.

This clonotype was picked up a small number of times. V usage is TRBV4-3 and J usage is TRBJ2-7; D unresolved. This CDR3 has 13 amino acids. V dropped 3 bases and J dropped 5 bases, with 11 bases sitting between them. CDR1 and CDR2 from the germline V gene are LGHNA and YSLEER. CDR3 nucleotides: TGCGCCAGCAGCCAGTCCTTGAGGCACGAGCAGTACTTC. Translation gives CASSQSLRHEQYF.

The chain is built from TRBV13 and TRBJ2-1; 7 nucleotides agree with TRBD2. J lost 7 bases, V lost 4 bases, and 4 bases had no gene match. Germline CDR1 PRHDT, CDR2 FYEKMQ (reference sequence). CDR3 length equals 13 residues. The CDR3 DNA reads TGTGCCAGCAGCTGGACTAGTCGTAATGAGCAGTTCTTC. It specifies CASSWTSRNEQFF.

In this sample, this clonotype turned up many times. The CDR3 DNA reads TGTGCCACCAGTGACGGAGCGGGAGTGGAAAATGAGCAGTTCTTC. Translated, it gives CATSDGAGVENEQFF. The chain carries TRBV24-1 and TRBJ2-1; TRBD2 matches at 8 bases. The germline gives CDR1 KGHDR, CDR2 SFDVKD. V dropped 4 bases and J dropped 7; count of bases not matched to a gene: 8. This CDR3 has 15 amino acids.

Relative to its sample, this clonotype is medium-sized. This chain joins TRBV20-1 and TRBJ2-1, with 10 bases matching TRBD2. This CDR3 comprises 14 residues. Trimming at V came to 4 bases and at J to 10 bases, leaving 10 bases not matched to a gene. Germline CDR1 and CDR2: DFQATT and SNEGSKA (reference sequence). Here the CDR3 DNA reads TGCAGTGCTACTGGGGGACTAGCGATCGAGGAGCAGTTCTTC. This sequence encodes CSATGGLAIEEQFF.

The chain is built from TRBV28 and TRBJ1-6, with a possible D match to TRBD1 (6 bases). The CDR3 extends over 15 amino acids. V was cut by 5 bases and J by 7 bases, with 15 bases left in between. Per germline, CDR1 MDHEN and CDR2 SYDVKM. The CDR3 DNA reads TGTGCCAGCAGTCCTCCTGACAGGACCAATTCACCCCTCCACTTT. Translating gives CASSPPDRTNSPLHF. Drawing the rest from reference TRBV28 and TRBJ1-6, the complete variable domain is DVKVTQSSRYLVKRTGEKVFLECVQDMDHENMFWYRQDPGLGLRLIYFSYDVKMKEKGDIPEGYSVSREKKERFSLILESASTNQTSMYLCASSPPDRTNSPLHFGNGTRLTVT.

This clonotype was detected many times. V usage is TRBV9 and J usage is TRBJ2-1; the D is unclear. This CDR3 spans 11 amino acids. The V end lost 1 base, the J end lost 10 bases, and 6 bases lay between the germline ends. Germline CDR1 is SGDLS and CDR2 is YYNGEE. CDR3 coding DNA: TGTGCCAGCAGCGTACGAGTGGAGCAGTTCTTC. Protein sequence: CASSVRVEQFF.

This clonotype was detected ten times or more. In DNA, the CDR3 is TGCGCCAGCAGCTTGGAAGGTGGGGCCAACGTCCTGACTTTC. It is translated as CASSLEGGANVLTF. V gene TRBV5-1 combines with J gene TRBJ2-6; D is uncertain. This CDR3 has 14 amino acids. V was trimmed by 0 bases and J by 3 bases, leaving 4 bases between them. CDR1 is SGHRS, CDR2 YFSETQ, per germline.

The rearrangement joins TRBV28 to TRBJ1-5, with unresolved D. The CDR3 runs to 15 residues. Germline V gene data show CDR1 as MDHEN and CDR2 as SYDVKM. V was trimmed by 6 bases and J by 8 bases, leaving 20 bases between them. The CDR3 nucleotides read TGTGCCAGCAGAAAGTATATGACAATATCAGAGCCCCAGCATTTT. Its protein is CASRKYMTISEPQHF.

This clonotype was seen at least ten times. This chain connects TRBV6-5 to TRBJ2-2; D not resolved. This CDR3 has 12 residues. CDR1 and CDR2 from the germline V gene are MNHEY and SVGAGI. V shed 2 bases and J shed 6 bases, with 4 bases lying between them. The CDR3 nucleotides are TGTGCCAGCAGTTACAAGGCCGGGGAGCTGTTTTTT. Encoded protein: CASSYKAGELFF.

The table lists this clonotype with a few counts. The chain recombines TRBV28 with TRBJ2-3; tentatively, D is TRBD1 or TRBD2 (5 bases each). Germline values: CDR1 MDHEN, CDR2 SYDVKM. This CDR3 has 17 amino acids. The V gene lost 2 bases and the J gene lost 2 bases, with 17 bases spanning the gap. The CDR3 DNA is TGTGCCAGCAGTTTACTTTTCGGCAGGGACCCCACAGATACGCAGTATTTT. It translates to CASSLLFGRDPTDTQYF.

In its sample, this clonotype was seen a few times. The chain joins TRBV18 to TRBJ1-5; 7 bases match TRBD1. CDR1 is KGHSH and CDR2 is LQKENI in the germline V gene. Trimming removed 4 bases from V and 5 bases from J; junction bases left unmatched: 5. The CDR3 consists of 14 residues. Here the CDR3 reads CASSRDSSDQPQHF. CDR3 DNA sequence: TGTGCCAGCTCACGGGACAGTTCGGATCAGCCCCAGCATTTT.

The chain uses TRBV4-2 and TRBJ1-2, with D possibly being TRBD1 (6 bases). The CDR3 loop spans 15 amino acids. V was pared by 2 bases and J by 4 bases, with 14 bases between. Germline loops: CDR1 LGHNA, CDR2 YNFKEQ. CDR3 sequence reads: CASSQNRESGYGYTF. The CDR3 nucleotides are TGTGCCAGCAGCCAAAACAGGGAGTCGGGCTATGGCTACACCTTC.

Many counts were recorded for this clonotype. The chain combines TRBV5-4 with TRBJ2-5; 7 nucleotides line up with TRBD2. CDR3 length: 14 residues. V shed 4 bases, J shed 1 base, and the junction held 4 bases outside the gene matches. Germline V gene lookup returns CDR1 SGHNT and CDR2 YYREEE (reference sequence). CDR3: CASSIGTTQETQYF. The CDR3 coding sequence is TGTGCCAGCAGCATCGGGACTACCCAAGAGACCCAGTACTTC.

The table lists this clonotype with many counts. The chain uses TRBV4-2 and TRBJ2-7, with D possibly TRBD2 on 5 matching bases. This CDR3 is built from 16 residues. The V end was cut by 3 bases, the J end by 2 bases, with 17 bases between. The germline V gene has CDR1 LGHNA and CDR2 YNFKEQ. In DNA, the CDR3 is TGTGCCAGCAGCCAGAGTGTTTCCGGACTGACCTACGAGCAGTACTTC. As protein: CASSQSVSGLTYEQYF.

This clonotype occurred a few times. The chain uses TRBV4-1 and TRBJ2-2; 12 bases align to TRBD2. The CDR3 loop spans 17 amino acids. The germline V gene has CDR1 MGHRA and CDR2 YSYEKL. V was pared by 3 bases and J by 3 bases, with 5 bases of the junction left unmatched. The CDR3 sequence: CASSQGLAGTYTGELFF. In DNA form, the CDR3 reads TGCGCCAGCAGCCAGGGACTAGCGGGCACATACACCGGGGAGCTGTTTTTT.

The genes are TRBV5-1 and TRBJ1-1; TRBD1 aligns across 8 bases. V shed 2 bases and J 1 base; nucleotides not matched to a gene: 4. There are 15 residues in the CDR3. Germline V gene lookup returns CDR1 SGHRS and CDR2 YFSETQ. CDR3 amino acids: CASSLEGQANTEAFF. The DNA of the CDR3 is TGCGCCAGCAGCTTAGAGGGACAGGCGAACACTGAAGCTTTCTTT.